The rows below give T cell receptor beta chains drawn from one sample of a study of T cells after yellow fever vaccination. Via MiXCR, TCRdb re-called the 5' RACE reads, giving one row per CDR3 protein. The sample includes 610,000 or so distinct CDR3 sequences, roughly an eighth of them seen just once. The sample was PBMCs, taken on the day of the yellow fever booster vaccination. The source is a man aged 25-40 years who received the YFV17D yellow fever vaccine. Both conserved end residues are part of each CDR3. Fields, in order: V gene, clone size, J gene, D gene, CDR3 protein, CDR3 DNA. D genes are given only for firm matches. Rows may omit the clone size; those that give it use once, few, many or a size class.

TRBV4-3	few	TRBJ2-1	-	CASSQVSLGYNEQFF	TGCGCCAGCAGCCAAGTCAGTCTTGGATACAATGAGCAGTTCTTC
TRBV5-1	few	TRBJ2-5	-	CASSLAGGGQQETQYF	TGCGCCAGCAGCTTGGCAGGGGGAGGGCAGCAAGAGACCCAGTACTTC
TRBV6-1	-	TRBJ1-1	TRBD1	CASSVSGGDTEAFF	TGTGCCAGCAGTGTCTCAGGGGGCGACACTGAAGCTTTCTTT
TRBV20-1	-	TRBJ1-2	-	CSARDESFGYTF	TGCAGTGCTAGAGATGAGAGTTTCGGCTACACCTTC
TRBV30	-	TRBJ2-7	TRBD2	CAWSTARTSGSHEQYF	TGTGCCTGGAGTACCGCAAGGACTAGCGGGAGCCACGAGCAGTACTTC
TRBV7-9	few	TRBJ2-3	-	CASVSEQTHRNTQYF	TGTGCCAGCGTTTCGGAACAGACCCACCGGAATACGCAGTATTTT
TRBV6-2/TRBV6-3	-	TRBJ2-7	TRBD2	CASTPLGLAGEYEQYF	TGTGCCAGCACACCACTCGGACTAGCGGGAGAATACGAGCAGTACTTC
TRBV27	-	TRBJ2-1	-	CASSLLATVYNEQFF	TGTGCCAGCAGCCTTCTAGCGACCGTCTACAATGAGCAGTTCTTC
TRBV6-4	few	TRBJ2-7	-	CASSDWRFRSYEQYF	TGTGCCAGCAGTGACTGGCGGTTTCGCTCCTACGAGCAGTACTTC
TRBV20-1	-	TRBJ2-5	-	CSARDQKGRSRRETQYF	TGCAGTGCTAGAGATCAAAAGGGCAGGTCCCGGCGGGAGACCCAGTACTTC
TRBV5-5	-	TRBJ1-1	TRBD1	CASTPPGGYTEAFF	TGTGCCAGCACCCCGCCAGGGGGCTACACTGAAGCTTTCTTT
TRBV28	few	TRBJ2-6	-	CASSTGFNSGANVLTF	TGTGCCAGCAGCACAGGGTTTAACTCTGGGGCCAACGTCCTGACTTTC
TRBV20-1	-	TRBJ2-1	TRBD2	CSARPRTSGTVGNEQFF	TGCAGTGCTAGACCTAGGACTAGCGGGACCGTCGGGAATGAGCAGTTCTTC
TRBV6-6	few	TRBJ2-7	TRBD1	CASNDRVGEQYF	TGTGCCAGCAACGACAGGGTCGGCGAGCAGTACTTC
TRBV20-1	few	TRBJ1-4	-	CSARSTNEKLFF	TGCAGTGCTAGATCGACTAATGAAAAACTGTTTTTT
TRBV20-1	few	TRBJ1-1	-	CSASRTVAEAFF	TGCAGTGCTAGTAGGACAGTAGCTGAAGCTTTCTTT
TRBV5-6	-	TRBJ2-3	TRBD1	CASSAGTGPTDTQYF	TGTGCCAGCAGCGCCGGGACAGGACCCACAGATACGCAGTATTTT
TRBV7-2	few	TRBJ2-7	TRBD2	CASSLRASGSEQYF	TGTGCCAGCAGCTTACGGGCTAGCGGGAGTGAGCAGTACTTC
TRBV28	-	TRBJ2-7	TRBD2	CASSQRGLAGSDEQYF	TGTGCCAGCAGCCAAAGGGGACTAGCGGGAAGTGACGAGCAGTACTTC
TRBV12-3/TRBV12-4	-	TRBJ2-1	-	CASREAVIRGLLNEQFF	TGTGCCAGCAGGGAGGCCGTGATCAGGGGTTTGTTGAATGAGCAGTTCTTC
TRBV3-1	few	TRBJ2-1	TRBD2	CASSQDPGTRTPGEQFF	TGTGCCAGCAGCCAAGATCCGGGGACTAGAACCCCGGGAGAGCAGTTCTTC
TRBV12-3/TRBV12-4	few	TRBJ2-7	-	CASSLRVSEQYF	TGTGCCAGCAGTTTACGGGTATCCGAGCAGTACTTC
TRBV5-1	many	TRBJ2-7	-	CASSLGQGNEQYF	TGCGCCAGCAGCTTGGGGCAGGGTAACGAGCAGTACTTC
TRBV9	few	TRBJ1-2	TRBD1	CASSAANYPGQGISYGYTF	TGTGCCAGCAGCGCAGCCAACTATCCGGGACAGGGTATTTCCTATGGCTACACCTTC